The entry below gives a single T cell receptor (beta chain) sequence along with its context. As originally analysed: Reference gene primer amplification gave estimated nucleated cell counts. The method was immunoSEQ multiplex PCR; TCRdb's version includes in-frame clones alone and lacks a portion of them. V, J and clone size are taken as reported in that table, and D and trimming were inferred from the DNA itself. This table has 150,000 to 200,000 clones, approximately 77% appearing once. Trimming left V 0 bases short and J 2 bases short, with 14 bases between. In germline, CDR1 is SGHVS, CDR2 FQNEAQ. There are 16 residues in the CDR3. These data come from a study of blood T cell repertoires in COVID-19. Looking at the study overall: COVID-19 samples from acute and convalescent phases originated in the United States, Italy and Spain. PBMCs, B-cell-depleted T cells, or T cells provided the cDNA or gDNA that made up the material.

The chain links TRBV7-8 to TRBJ2-7; possible D gene TRBD1, 5 bases. Sequencing was done on a sample of peripheral blood. The receptor comes from a woman aged 80 or older with active or convalescent COVID-19. CDR3: CASSLARSQGTYEQYF. CDR3 bases: TGTGCCAGCAGCTTAGCGCGTTCGCAGGGAACCTACGAGCAGTACTTC.